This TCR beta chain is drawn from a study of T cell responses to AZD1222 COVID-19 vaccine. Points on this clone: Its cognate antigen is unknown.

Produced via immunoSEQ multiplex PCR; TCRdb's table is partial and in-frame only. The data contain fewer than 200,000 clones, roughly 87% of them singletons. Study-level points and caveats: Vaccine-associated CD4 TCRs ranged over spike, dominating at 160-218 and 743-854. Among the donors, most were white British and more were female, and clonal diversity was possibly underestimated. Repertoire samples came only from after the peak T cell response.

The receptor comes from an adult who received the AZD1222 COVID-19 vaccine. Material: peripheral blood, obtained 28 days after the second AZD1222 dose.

CDR3 DNA: TGTGCCAGCAGTTACTCTTCCAGGGGTTCCTCTGGGGCCAACGTCCTGACTTTC. Translation: CASSYSSRGSSGANVLTF. The chain has TRBV6-2 or TRBV6-3 and TRBJ2-6, with D maybe TRBD1 (6 bases). Trimming stripped 0 bases from V and 0 bases from J, with 12 bases between. Germline V gene sequence: CDR1 MNHEY, CDR2 SVGEGT. This CDR3 comprises 18 residues.